The entry that follows covers one T cell receptor (beta chain) sequence. Trimming cost V 4 bases and J 4 bases; bases outside gene matches: 3. Germline assignment: CDR1 SGHNT and CDR2 YENEEA. CDR3 size: 16 residues. This record comes from a study of blood T cell repertoires in COVID-19. Study information: Sites across the United States, Italy and Spain contributed samples from acute and convalescent COVID-19. Sample material is recorded as cDNA or gDNA derived from T cells, B-cell-depleted T cells, or PBMCs.

Study processing details: Amplified reference gene primers provided the basis for estimating nucleated cell counts. Profiling relied on immunoSEQ multiplex PCR, and the TCRdb table lists in-frame clones only, not all of them. V and J calls and clone size are given by that table; D and trimming were obtained from the DNA. The profile shows roughly 98,000 clones, around four fifths of them singletons. This chain joins TRBV11-3 and TRBJ2-5; 16 positions match TRBD2. This TCR was recovered from a woman aged 65 to 85 with active or convalescent COVID-19. Sequenced sample: peripheral blood. The CDR3 here is CASSSGTSGGVETQYF. The CDR3 DNA reads TGTGCCAGCAGCTCCGGGACTAGCGGGGGGGTAGAGACCCAGTACTTC.